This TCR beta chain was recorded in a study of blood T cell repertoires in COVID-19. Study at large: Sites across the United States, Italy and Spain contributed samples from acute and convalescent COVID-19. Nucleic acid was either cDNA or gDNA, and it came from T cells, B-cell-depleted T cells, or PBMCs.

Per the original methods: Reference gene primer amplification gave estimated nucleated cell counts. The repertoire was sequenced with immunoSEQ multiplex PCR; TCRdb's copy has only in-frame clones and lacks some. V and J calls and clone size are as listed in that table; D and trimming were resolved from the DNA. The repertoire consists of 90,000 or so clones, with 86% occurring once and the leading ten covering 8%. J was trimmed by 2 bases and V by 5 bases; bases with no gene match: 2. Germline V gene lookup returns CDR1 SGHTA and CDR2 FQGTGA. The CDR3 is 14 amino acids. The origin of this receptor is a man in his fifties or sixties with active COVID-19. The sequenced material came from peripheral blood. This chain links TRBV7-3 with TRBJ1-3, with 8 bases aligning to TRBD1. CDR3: CASSPGGTGNTIYF. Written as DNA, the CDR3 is TGTGCCAGCAGCCCAGGGGGCACTGGAAACACCATATATTTT.